This TCR beta chain stems from a study of OX40 agonist ivuxolimab in advanced cancers. Generated by immunoSEQ multiplex PCR, the TCRdb table keeps only in-frame clones and is missing some. This sample has some 67,000 clones, with about 88% found just once. The TCR comes from an adult with an advanced solid tumor such as melanoma, head and neck, liver or kidney cancer. The sample in question was CD4+ or CD8+ T cells sorted from blood, obtained in a trial of the OX40 agonist ivuxolimab.

The DNA of the CDR3 is TGTGCCAGCACCTGGGAGGGGGGAAACTATGGCTACACCTTC. Its translation: CASTWEGGNYGYTF. This chain joins TRBV4-2 and TRBJ1-2; D may be TRBD1 (6 bases). The germline V and J ends were trimmed by 7 bases and 2 bases, with 14 bases remaining between them. Per the germline V gene, CDR1 is LGHNA and CDR2 is YNFKEQ. The CDR3 totals 14 residues.